One and the same sample provided the 20 T cell receptor beta chains below, sequenced in a study of shared clonotypes between healthy human individuals. The repertoire was sequenced with immunoSEQ multiplex PCR; TCRdb's copy has only in-frame clones and lacks some. The sample yields over 2,000,000 clones, around 93% seen once. Terminally differentiated effector memory CD45RA+ cells were excluded by CCR7 positive selection of CD45RO-negative cells. The sequenced material came from naive CD8+ T cells from PBMCs. These receptors were collected from a man between 18 and 29 years old in good health. Some clones in this sample may be carry-over from other donors' samples.

The chain has TRBV10-2 and TRBJ2-5; TRBD1 aligns across 7 bases. The CDR3 runs to 15 residues. The germline gives CDR1 WSHSY, CDR2 SAAADI. The junction had 6 bases not matched to a gene; V was cut back by 3 bases and J by 2 bases. The CDR3 here is CASSDRDSQQETQYF. The CDR3 DNA reads TGCGCCAGCAGTGACCGGGACAGCCAGCAAGAGACCCAGTACTTC.

This chain links TRBV7-8 with TRBJ2-5; 7 bases line up with TRBD1. The CDR3 spans 16 residues. Germline assignment: CDR1 SGHVS and CDR2 FQNEAQ. Trimming at V came to 5 bases and at J to 5 bases, leaving 14 bases not matched to a gene. The CDR3 DNA reads as TGTGCCAGCAGCCACTACAGGGGTTCGCCATGGGAGACCCAGTACTTC. This sequence encodes CASSHYRGSPWETQYF.

This clone was counted between two and nine times. The chain is built from TRBV4-1 and TRBJ1-3, with D possibly matching TRBD1 (5 bases). Germline values: CDR1 MGHRA, CDR2 YSYEKL. The CDR3 contains 15 residues. The V gene lost 2 bases and the J gene lost 4 bases, with 12 bases spanning the gap. This CDR3 reads CASSQSAGLGNTIYF. CDR3 DNA sequence: TGCGCCAGCAGCCAATCTGCAGGGCTCGGAAACACCATATATTTT.

V usage is TRBV7-2 and J usage is TRBJ2-7, with a tentative D call TRBD1 (5 bases). The CDR3 runs to 15 residues. Germline CDR1 SGHTA, CDR2 FQGNSA. V was pared by 5 bases and J by 3 bases, with 17 bases between. The DNA of the CDR3 is TGTGCCAGCAGCGGACCCCCAGGGAAGTTCTACGAGCAGTACTTC. Translation gives CASSGPPGKFYEQYF.

The V and J genes are TRBV19 and TRBJ2-3; no clear D. Germline CDR1 reads LNHDA; CDR2 reads SQIVND (reference sequence). The CDR3 sequence is 13 residues long. The V end was cut by 6 bases, the J end by 7 bases, with 14 bases between. The CDR3 DNA sequence: TGTGCCAGTAGCGAAGCAGGCTTACATACGCAGTATTTT. Protein sequence: CASSEAGLHTQYF.

This chain uses TRBV29-1 with TRBJ1-2; D is possibly TRBD1 (6 bases). Germline CDR1 reads SQVTM; CDR2 reads ANQGSEA. The CDR3 is made up of 14 amino acids. V shed 4 bases and J shed 2 bases, with 14 bases lying between them. The CDR3 here is CSVGGQGKNYGYTF. The CDR3 region has the DNA TGCAGCGTTGGTGGGCAGGGGAAAAACTATGGCTACACCTTC.

The V and J genes are TRBV28 and TRBJ2-3; D ambiguous. With 5 bases removed from V and 6 bases from J, the gap between germline ends came to 12 bases. Germline V gene data show CDR1 as MDHEN and CDR2 as SYDVKM. The CDR3 spans 13 residues. The CDR3 region has the DNA TGTGCCAGCAGTACACCTAGTAGGGATACGCAGTATTTT. Translation gives CASSTPSRDTQYF.

V and J are TRBV27 and TRBJ1-1, with TRBD1 matching 9 bases. After removal of 4 bases from V and 7 bases from J, the junction contained 10 bases not matched to a gene. The germline V gene has CDR1 MNHEY and CDR2 SMNVEV (reference sequence). The CDR3 is 15 amino acids. The CDR3 DNA sequence: TGTGCCAGCAGTTCGGGACAGGGCGTTGTATTTGAAGCTTTCTTT. Its protein is CASSSGQGVVFEAFF.

DNA for the CDR3: TGTGCCACCAGCAGTCCCAGGGACAGCTCGAACACTGAAGCTTTCTTT. Translated: CATSSPRDSSNTEAFF. The V call is TRBV15, the J call TRBJ1-1; TRBD1 matches at 7 bases. The CDR3 has 16 residues. CDR1 is LNHNV, CDR2 YYDKDF, per germline (reference sequence). J lost 1 base, V lost 3 bases, and 8 bases had no gene match.

In the case of this clone: This specimen includes other DNA sequences encoding the same CDR3. The chain uses TRBV11-3 and TRBJ2-1; D may be TRBD2 (5 bases). The CDR3 contains 15 residues. Germline assignment: CDR1 SGHNT and CDR2 YENEEA. The V gene lost 1 base and the J gene lost 1 base, with 8 bases spanning the gap. CDR3 loop: CASSLAGSSYNEQFF. For the CDR3, the DNA is TGTGCCAGCAGCTTAGCGGGATCGTCCTACAATGAGCAGTTCTTC.

The chain carries TRBV7-9 and TRBJ2-3; no definite D call. V shed 6 bases and J shed 6 bases, with 19 bases lying between them. The CDR3 has 15 amino acids. Germline loops: CDR1 SEHNR, CDR2 FQNEAQ (reference sequence). The CDR3 spells CASSLTALKLDTQYF. The CDR3 DNA reads TGTGCCAGCAGTCTCACGGCCCTCAAACTGGATACGCAGTATTTT.

The gene calls are TRBV10-1 and TRBJ2-3; 9 positions agree with TRBD2. Germline V gives CDR1 WNHNN, CDR2 SYGVQD (reference sequence). V dropped 2 bases and J dropped 4; count of bases not matched to a gene: 7. The CDR3 loop spans 16 amino acids. This chain's CDR3 is CASSERASGISDTQYF. The CDR3 DNA reads as TGCGCCAGCAGTGAGAGGGCTAGCGGGATATCAGATACGCAGTATTTT.

The chain couples TRBV11-3 to TRBJ2-1, with 12 positions matching TRBD2. The V gene end was trimmed by 4 bases and the J gene end by 5 bases; junction bases not matched to a gene: 9. Germline CDR1 is SGHNT and CDR2 is YENEEA. The CDR3 sequence is 17 residues long. CDR3 residues: CASSSTLGLAGNNEQFF. The CDR3 DNA follows: TGTGCCAGCAGCTCAACCCTCGGACTAGCGGGAAACAATGAGCAGTTCTTC.

The chain joins TRBV28 to TRBJ1-5; D is ambiguous. V was clipped by 6 bases and J by 4 bases, with 13 bases between them. The CDR3 consists of 14 residues. Germline CDR1 and CDR2: MDHEN and SYDVKM. The CDR3: CASRETVTNQPQHF. The DNA of the CDR3 is TGTGCCAGCAGGGAAACAGTGACGAATCAGCCCCAGCATTTT. The full variable domain, rest sourced from reference TRBV28 and TRBJ1-5, is DVKVTQSSRYLVKRTGEKVFLECVQDMDHENMFWYRQDPGLGLRLIYFSYDVKMKEKGDIPEGYSVSREKKERFSLILESASTNQTSMYLCASRETVTNQPQHFGDGTRLSIL.

This sequence joins TRBV4-3 and TRBJ1-3; D is perhaps TRBD1 (5 bases). Germline lookup yields CDR1 LGHNA and CDR2 YSLEER. Trimming took off 0 bases at V and 0 bases at J, with 12 bases between the two ends. This CDR3 has 17 residues. CDR3 sequence (DNA): TGCGCCAGCAGCCAAGATCTGGGACGCCACTCTGGAAACACCATATATTTT. It codes for CASSQDLGRHSGNTIYF.

The V call is TRBV7-2, the J call TRBJ2-7; TRBD2 agrees at 14 bases. CDR1 and CDR2 from the germline V gene are SGHTA and FQGNSA. This CDR3 spans 16 amino acids. Losses at the gene ends were 5 bases for V and 4 bases for J; bases not matched to a gene: 7. CDR3 nucleotide sequence: TGTGCCAGCAGCGCCCGACTAGCGGGAGGGCCGTACGAGCAGTACTTC. It translates to CASSARLAGGPYEQYF.

This chain connects TRBV29-1 to TRBJ2-5, with D uncertain. Germline-derived CDR1 and CDR2 are SQVTM and ANQGSEA. The length of the CDR3 is 14 residues. V was pared by 2 bases and J by 4 bases, with 14 bases between. Written as DNA, the CDR3 is TGCAGCGTTGAATTTCGAGAGTTTGGAGAGACCCAGTACTTC. This codes for CSVEFREFGETQYF.

This clone showed up just once. The chain uses TRBV27 and TRBJ1-5; TRBD1 aligns across 7 bases. Germline V gene data show CDR1 as MNHEY and CDR2 as SMNVEV (reference sequence). The junction had 7 bases not matched to a gene; V was cut back by 4 bases and J by 16 bases. The CDR3 runs to 11 residues. The CDR3 coding sequence is TGTGCCAGCAGTTCCGGACAGGTTGTCCATTTT. Protein product: CASSSGQVVHF.

The J gene is TRBJ1-2, the V gene TRBV7-8; possibly TRBD1 for D (6 bases). The CDR3 runs to 17 residues. V lost 4 bases, J lost 3 bases, and 21 bases lay in between. Germline CDR1 is SGHVS and CDR2 is FQNEAQ. The CDR3 DNA follows: TGTGCCAGCAGCTCAGACAGGCGCTCAAAACTGTACTATGGCTACACCTTC. This translates into CASSSDRRSKLYYGYTF. The full variable domain, completed using reference TRBV7-8 and TRBJ1-2, is GAGVSQSPRYKVAKRGQDVALRCDPISGHVSLFWYQQALGQGPEFLTYFQNEAQLDKSGLPSDRFFAERPEGSVSTLKIQRTQQEDSAVYLCASSSDRRSKLYYGYTFGSGTRLTVV.

A note on this clone: Other DNA sequences from this sample encode an identical CDR3 as well. The V and J genes are TRBV7-9 and TRBJ2-2, with unresolved D. This CDR3 spans 13 amino acids. Trimming took 0 bases from V and 5 from J, leaving 4 bases between them. CDR1 and CDR2 (germline): SEHNR, FQNEAQ (reference sequence). The CDR3 loop is CASSLALTGELFF. CDR3 sequence (DNA): TGTGCCAGCAGCTTAGCACTGACCGGGGAGCTGTTTTTT.